This TCR beta chain emerged from a study of T cell responses to AZD1222 COVID-19 vaccine. Study-level findings and limits: Repertoire sampling was restricted to post-peak T cell response timepoints. Regions 160-218 and 743-854 dominated among vaccine-associated CD4 TCRs spanning spike. Baseline seropositivity characterized only a handful of AZD1222 recipients. Spike-specific TCR breadth and depth went up after people got two AZD1222 doses.

To note about this clone: No antigen is known for it.

Clones were sequenced by immunoSEQ multiplex PCR, and TCRdb holds only the in-frame ones, with some missing. There are about 100,000 clones in the sample; approximately 91% occur only once, and about 2.8% lies in the top ten. The source was peripheral blood, collected on day 0 of AZD1222 vaccination. This sequence originates from an adult in good health.

CDR3 sequence: CASSRTVGPQHF. For the CDR3, the DNA is TGTGCCAGCAGCCGGACGGTTGGGCCCCAGCATTTT. The genes are TRBV7-3 and TRBJ1-5; D uncertain. Trimming left V 5 bases short and J 9 bases short, with 11 bases between. Per germline, CDR1 SGHTA and CDR2 FQGTGA. This CDR3 comprises 12 residues.